The subject of this entry is one TCR beta chain. Its antigen is currently unknown. V was clipped by 0 bases and J by 6 bases, with 9 bases between them. Germline CDR1 is WNHNN and CDR2 is SYGVQD (reference sequence). CDR3 length: 13 amino acids. The sample originates from a study of cytomegalovirus exposure and HLA in healthy donors. The study ran its PCR with 60 Vbeta and 13 Jbeta primers. Measured with immunoSEQ multiplex PCR; TCRdb has only the in-frame clones, and not every one. The sample includes nearly 110,000 clones, less than 85% of them seen just once. The study, taken as a whole, reports: TCR beta V- and J-gene trimming was later associated with a missense DCLRE1C variant.

The sequenced sample was PBMCs. The TCR sequence derives from a man aged 18 to 35 in good health and CMV-seronegative. V gene TRBV10-1 combines with J gene TRBJ2-7, with D tentatively TRBD2 (6 bases). The CDR3 sequence is CASSESGLSEQYF. The CDR3 nucleotides are TGCGCCAGCAGTGAGTCGGGACTTTCCGAGCAGTACTTC.